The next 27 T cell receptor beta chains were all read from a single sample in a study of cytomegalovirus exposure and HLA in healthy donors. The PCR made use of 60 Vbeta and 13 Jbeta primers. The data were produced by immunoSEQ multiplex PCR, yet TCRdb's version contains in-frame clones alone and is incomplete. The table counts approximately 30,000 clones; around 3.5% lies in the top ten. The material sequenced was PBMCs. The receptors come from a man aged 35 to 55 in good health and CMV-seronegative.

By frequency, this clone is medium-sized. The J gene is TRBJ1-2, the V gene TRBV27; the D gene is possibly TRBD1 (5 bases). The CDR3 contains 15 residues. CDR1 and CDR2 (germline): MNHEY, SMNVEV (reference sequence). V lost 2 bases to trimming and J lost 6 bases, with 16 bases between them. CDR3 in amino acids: CASSLMRGFSNGYTF. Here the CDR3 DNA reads TGTGCCAGCAGTTTAATGCGGGGGTTTTCTAATGGCTACACCTTC.

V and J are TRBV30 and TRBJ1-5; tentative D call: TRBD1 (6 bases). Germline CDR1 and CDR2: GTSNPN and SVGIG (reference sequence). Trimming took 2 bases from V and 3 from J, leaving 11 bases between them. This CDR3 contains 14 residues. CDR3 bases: TGTGCCTGGAGTCGACAGGATTTCAATCAGCCCCAGCATTTT. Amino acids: CAWSRQDFNQPQHF.

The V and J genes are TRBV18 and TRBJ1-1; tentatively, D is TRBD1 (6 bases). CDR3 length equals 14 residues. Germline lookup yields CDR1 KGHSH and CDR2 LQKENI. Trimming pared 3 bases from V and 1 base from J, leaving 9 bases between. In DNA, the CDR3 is TGTGCCAGCTCACCTACAGGGTGGAACACTGAAGCTTTCTTT. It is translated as CASSPTGWNTEAFF.

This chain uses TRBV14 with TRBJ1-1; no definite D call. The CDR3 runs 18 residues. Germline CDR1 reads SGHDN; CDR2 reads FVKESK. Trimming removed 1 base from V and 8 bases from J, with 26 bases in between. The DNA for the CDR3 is TGTGCCAGCAGCCAAGTGCCCCCCGGATCATGGGCAGTGCTAGAAGCTTTCTTT. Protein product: CASSQVPPGSWAVLEAFF.

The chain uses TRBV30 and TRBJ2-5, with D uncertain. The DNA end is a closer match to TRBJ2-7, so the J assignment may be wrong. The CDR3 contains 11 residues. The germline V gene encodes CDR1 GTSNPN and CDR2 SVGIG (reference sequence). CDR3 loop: CAWSDFYEQYF. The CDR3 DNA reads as TGTGCCTGGAGTGACTTCTACGAGCAGTACTTC.

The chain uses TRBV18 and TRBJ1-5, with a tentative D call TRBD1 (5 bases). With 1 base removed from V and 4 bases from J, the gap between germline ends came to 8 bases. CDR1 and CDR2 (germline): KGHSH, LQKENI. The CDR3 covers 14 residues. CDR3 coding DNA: TGTGCCAGCTCACCACGGGAGGGGAATCAGCCCCAGCATTTT. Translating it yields CASSPREGNQPQHF. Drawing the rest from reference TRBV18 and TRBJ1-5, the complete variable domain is NAGVMQNPRHLVRRRGQEARLRCSPMKGHSHVYWYRQLPEEGLKFMVYLQKENIIDESGMPKERFSAEFPKEGPSILRIQQVVRGDSAAYFCASSPREGNQPQHFGDGTRLSIL.

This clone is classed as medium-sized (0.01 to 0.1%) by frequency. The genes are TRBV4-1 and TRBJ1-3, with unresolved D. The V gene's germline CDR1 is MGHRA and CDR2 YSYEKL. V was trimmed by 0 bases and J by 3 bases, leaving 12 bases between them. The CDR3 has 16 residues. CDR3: CASSQDDAVRGNTIYF. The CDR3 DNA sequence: TGCGCCAGCAGCCAAGATGATGCAGTACGTGGAAACACCATATATTTT.

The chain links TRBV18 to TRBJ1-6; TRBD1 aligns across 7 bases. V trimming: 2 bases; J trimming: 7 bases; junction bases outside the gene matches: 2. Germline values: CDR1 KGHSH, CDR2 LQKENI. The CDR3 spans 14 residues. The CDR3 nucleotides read TGTGCCAGCTCACCAGCAGGGGGAAATTCACCCCTCCACTTT. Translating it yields CASSPAGGNSPLHF. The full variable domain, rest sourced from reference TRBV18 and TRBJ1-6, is NAGVMQNPRHLVRRRGQEARLRCSPMKGHSHVYWYRQLPEEGLKFMVYLQKENIIDESGMPKERFSAEFPKEGPSILRIQQVVRGDSAAYFCASSPAGGNSPLHFGNGTRLTVT.

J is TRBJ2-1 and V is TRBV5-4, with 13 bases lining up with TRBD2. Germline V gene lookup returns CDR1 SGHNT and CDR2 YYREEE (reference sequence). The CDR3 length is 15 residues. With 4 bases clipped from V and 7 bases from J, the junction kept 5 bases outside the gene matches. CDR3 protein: CASSPGLAGENEQFF. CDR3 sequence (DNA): TGTGCCAGCAGCCCCGGACTAGCGGGAGAGAATGAGCAGTTCTTC.

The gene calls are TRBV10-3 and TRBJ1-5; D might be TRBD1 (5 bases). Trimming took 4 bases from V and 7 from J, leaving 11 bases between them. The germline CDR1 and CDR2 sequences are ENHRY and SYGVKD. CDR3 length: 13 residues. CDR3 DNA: TGTGCCATCAGTGTATCAGGGCTCCAGCCCCAGCATTTT. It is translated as CAISVSGLQPQHF.

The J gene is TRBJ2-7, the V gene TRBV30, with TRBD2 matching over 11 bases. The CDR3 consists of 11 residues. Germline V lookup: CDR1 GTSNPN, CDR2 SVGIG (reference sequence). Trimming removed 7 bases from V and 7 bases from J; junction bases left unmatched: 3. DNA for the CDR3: TGTGCCTCTAGACTAGCGGGGGAGCAGTACTTC. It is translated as CASRLAGEQYF.

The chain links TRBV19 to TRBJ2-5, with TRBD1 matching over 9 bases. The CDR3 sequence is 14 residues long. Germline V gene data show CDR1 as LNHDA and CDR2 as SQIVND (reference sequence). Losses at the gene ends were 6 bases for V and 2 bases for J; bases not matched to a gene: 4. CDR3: CASSLDRGQETQYF. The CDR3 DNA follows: TGTGCCAGTAGCCTAGACAGGGGGCAAGAGACCCAGTACTTC.

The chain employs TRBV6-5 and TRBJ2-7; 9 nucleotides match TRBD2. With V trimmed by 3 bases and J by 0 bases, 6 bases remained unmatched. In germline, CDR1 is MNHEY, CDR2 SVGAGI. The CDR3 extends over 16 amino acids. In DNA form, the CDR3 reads TGTGCCAGCAGTTATCGCGGACTAGCGCTCTCCTACGAGCAGTACTTC. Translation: CASSYRGLALSYEQYF.

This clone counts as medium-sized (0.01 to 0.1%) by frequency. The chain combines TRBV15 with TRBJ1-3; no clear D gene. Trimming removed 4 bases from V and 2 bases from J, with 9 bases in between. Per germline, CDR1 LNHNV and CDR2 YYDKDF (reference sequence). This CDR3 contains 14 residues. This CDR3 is CATSTRATGNTIYF. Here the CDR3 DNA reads TGTGCCACCAGCACGAGGGCTACTGGAAACACCATATATTTT. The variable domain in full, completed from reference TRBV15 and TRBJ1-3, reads DAMVIQNPRYQVTQFGKPVTLSCSQTLNHNVMYWYQQKSSQAPKLLFHYYDKDFNNEADTPDNFQSRRPNTSFCFLDIRSPGLGDTAMYLCATSTRATGNTIYFGEGSWLTVV.

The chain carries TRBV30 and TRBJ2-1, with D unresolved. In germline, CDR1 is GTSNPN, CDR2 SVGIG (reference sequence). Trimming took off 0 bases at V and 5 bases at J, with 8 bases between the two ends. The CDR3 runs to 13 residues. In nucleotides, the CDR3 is TGTGCCTGGAGTGTACGACTGAACAATGAGCAGTTCTTC. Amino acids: CAWSVRLNNEQFF.

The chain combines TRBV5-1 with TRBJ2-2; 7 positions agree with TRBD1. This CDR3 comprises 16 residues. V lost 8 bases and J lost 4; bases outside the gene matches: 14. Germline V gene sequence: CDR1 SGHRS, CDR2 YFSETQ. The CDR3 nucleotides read TGCGCCAGTCGTCCTCAAGGGACAGTAATCACCGGGGAGCTGTTTTTT. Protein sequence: CASRPQGTVITGELFF.

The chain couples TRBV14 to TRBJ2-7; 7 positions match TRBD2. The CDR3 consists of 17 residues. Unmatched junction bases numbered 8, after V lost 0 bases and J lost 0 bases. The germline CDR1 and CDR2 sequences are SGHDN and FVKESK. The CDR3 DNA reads TGTGCCAGCAGCCAAGATCGGATAGGGGAGGGCTCCTACGAGCAGTACTTC. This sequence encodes CASSQDRIGEGSYEQYF.

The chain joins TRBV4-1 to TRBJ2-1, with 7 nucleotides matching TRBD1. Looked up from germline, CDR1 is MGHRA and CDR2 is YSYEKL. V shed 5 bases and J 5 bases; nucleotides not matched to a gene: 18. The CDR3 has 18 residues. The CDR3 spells CASSDRALWSRTNNEQFF. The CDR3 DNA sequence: TGCGCCAGCAGCGACAGGGCCCTGTGGTCCAGAACGAACAATGAGCAGTTCTTC.

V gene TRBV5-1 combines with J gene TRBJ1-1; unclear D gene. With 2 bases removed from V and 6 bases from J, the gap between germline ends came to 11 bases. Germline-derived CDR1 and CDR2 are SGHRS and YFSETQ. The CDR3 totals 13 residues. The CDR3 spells CASSLDRSAEAFF. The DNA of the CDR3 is TGCGCCAGCAGCTTAGACCGCAGCGCTGAAGCTTTCTTT.

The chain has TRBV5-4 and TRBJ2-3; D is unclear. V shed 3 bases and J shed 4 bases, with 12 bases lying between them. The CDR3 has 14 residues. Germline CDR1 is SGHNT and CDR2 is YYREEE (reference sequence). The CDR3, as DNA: TGTGCCAGCAGCTGGAGACCTAGGCCAGATACGCAGTATTTT. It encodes CASSWRPRPDTQYF. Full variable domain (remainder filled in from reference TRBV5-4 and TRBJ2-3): ETGVTQSPTHLIKTRGQQVTLRCSSQSGHNTVSWYQQALGQGPQFIFQYYREEENGRGNFPPRFSGLQFPNYSSELNVNALELDDSALYLCASSWRPRPDTQYFGPGTRLTVL.

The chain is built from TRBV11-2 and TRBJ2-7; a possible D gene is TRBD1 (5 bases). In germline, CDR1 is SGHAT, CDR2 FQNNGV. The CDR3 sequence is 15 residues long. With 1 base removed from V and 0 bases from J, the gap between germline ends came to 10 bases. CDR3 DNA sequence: TGTGCCAGCAGCTTAGTGACAGCTATCTCCTACGAGCAGTACTTC. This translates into CASSLVTAISYEQYF.

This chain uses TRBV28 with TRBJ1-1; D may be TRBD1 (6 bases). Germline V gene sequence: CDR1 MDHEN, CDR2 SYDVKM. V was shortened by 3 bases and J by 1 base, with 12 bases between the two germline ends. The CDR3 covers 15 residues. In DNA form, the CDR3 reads TGTGCCAGCAGTTTTCCAGGGGTCGGGAACACTGAAGCTTTCTTT. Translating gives CASSFPGVGNTEAFF.

DNA for the CDR3: TGCGCCAATAAAAAACCGGGACAGGGGCGATGCTACACCTTC. Translated, it gives CANKKPGQGRCYTF. J is TRBJ1-2 and V is TRBV10-1; 10 bases match TRBD1. The CDR3 sequence is 14 residues long. CDR1 is WNHNN and CDR2 is SYGVQD in the germline V gene (reference sequence). The V gene end was trimmed by 10 bases and the J gene end by 9 bases; junction bases not matched to a gene: 14.

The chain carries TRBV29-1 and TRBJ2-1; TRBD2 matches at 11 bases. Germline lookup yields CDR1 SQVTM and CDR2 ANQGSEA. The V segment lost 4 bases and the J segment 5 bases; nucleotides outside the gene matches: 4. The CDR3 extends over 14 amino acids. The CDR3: CSVGTSGSHNEQFF. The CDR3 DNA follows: TGCAGCGTTGGTACTAGCGGGAGCCACAATGAGCAGTTCTTC.

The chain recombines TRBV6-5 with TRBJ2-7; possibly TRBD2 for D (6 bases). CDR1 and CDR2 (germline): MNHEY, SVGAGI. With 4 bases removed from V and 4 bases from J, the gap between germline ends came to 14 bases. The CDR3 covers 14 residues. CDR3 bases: TGTGCCAGCAGTTCAGCATCGGGGACTTACGAGCAGTACTTC. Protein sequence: CASSSASGTYEQYF.

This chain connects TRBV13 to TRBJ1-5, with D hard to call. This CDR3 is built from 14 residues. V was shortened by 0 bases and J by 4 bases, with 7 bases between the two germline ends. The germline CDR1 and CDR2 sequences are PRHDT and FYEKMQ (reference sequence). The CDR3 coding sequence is TGTGCCAGCAGCTTAGGCGCAGAAAATCAGCCCCAGCATTTT. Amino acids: CASSLGAENQPQHF.

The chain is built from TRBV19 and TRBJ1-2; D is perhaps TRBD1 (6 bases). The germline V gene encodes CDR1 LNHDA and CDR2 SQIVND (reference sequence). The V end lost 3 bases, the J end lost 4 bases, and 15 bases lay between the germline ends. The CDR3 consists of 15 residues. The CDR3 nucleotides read TGTGCCAGTAGTATCATATTCGGGGGGGCCTATGGCTACACCTTC. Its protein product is CASSIIFGGAYGYTF.